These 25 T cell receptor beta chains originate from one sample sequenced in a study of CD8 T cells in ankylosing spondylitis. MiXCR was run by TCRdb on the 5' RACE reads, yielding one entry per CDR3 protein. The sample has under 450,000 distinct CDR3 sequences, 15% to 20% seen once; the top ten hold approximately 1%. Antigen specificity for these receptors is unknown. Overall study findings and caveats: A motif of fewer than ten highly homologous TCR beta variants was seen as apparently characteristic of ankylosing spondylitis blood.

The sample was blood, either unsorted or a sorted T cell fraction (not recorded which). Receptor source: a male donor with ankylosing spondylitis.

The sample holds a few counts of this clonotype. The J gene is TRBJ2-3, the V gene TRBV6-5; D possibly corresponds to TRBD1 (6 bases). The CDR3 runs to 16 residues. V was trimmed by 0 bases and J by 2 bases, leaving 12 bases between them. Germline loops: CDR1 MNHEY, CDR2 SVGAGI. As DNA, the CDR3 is TGTGCCAGCAGTTACTCGAGAGCAGGGGTCACAGATACGCAGTATTTT. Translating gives CASSYSRAGVTDTQYF.

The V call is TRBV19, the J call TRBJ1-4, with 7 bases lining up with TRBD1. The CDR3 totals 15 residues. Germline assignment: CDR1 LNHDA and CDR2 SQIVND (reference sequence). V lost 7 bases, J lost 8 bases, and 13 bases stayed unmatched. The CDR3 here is CASTPPTGYGEKLFF. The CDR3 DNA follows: TGTGCCAGTACCCCGCCGACAGGGTACGGAGAAAAACTGTTTTTT.

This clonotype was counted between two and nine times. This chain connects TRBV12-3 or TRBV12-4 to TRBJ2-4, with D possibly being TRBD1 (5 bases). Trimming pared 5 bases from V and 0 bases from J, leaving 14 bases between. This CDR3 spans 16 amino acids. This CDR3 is CASSIDSFQAKNIQYF. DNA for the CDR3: TGTGCCAGCAGTATTGACAGTTTTCAAGCCAAAAACATTCAGTACTTC.

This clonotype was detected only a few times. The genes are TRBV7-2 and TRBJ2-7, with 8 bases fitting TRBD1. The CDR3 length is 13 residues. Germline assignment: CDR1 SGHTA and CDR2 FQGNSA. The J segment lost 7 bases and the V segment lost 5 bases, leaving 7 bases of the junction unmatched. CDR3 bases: TGTGCCAGCAGCCCCCGCAGGGGGCTTGAGCAGTACTTC. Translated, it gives CASSPRRGLEQYF. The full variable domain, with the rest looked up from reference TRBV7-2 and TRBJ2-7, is GAGVSQSPSNKVTEKGKDVELRCDPISGHTALYWYRQSLGQGLEFLIYFQGNSAPDKSGLPSDRFSAERTGGSVSTLTIQRTQQEDSAVYLCASSPRRGLEQYFGPGTRLTVT.

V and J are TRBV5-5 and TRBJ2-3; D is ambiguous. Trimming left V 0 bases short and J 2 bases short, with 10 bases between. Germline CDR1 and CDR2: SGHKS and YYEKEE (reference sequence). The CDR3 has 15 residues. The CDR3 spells CASSLDQPVTDTQYF. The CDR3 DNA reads TGTGCCAGCAGCTTGGACCAGCCGGTCACAGATACGCAGTATTTT.

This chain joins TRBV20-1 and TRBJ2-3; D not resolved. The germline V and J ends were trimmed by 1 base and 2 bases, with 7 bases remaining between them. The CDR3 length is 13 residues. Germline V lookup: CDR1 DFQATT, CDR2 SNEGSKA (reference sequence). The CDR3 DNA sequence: TGCAGTGCTAGAGGCAGAAACACAGATACGCAGTATTTT. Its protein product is CSARGRNTDTQYF.

In DNA, the CDR3 is TGTGCCAGCAGCTTAGGTGCAGGGAATGAAAAACTGTTTTTT. It translates to CASSLGAGNEKLFF. The chain has TRBV7-9 and TRBJ1-4, with a tentative D call TRBD1 (5 bases). V was trimmed by 1 base and J by 5 bases, leaving 8 bases between them. The CDR3 is made up of 14 amino acids. CDR1 and CDR2 from the germline V gene are SEHNR and FQNEAQ (reference sequence).

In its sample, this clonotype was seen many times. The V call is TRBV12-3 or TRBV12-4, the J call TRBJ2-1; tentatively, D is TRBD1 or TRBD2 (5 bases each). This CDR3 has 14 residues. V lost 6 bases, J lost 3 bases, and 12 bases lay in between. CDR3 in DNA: TGTGCCAGCAGAGCCGGGACGAACTACAATGAGCAGTTCTTC. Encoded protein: CASRAGTNYNEQFF.

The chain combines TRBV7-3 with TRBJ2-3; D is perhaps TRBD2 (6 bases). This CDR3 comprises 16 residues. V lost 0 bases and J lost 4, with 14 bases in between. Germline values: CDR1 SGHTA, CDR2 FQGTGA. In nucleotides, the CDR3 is TGTGCCAGCAGCTTAACCGCAGCGGGTGGGTCAGATACGCAGTATTTT. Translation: CASSLTAAGGSDTQYF.

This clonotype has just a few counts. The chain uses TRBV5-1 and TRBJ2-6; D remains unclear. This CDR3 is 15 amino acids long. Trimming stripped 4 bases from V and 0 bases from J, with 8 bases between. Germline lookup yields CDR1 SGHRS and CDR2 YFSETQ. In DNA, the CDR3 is TGCGCCAGCAGCCGAGAAGGCTCTGGGGCCAACGTCCTGACTTTC. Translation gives CASSREGSGANVLTF.

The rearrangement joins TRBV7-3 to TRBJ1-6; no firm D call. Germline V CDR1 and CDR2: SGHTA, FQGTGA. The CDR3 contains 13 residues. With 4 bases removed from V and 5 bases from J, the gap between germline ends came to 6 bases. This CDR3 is CASSSDNNSPLHF. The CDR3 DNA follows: TGTGCCAGCAGCTCCGACAATAATTCACCCCTCCACTTT.

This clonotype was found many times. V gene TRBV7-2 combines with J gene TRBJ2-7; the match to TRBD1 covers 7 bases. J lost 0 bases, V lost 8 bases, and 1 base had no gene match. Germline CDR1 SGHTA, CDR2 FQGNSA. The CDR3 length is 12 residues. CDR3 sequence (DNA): TGTGCCAGCGGGGACAGCTCCTACGAGCAGTACTTC. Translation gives CASGDSSYEQYF.

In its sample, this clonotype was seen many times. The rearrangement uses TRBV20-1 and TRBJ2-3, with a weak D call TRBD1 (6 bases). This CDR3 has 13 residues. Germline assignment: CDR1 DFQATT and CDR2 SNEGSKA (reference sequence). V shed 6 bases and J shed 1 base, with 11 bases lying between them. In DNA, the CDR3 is TGCAGTGCAACCCGGACAGGCACAGATACGCAGTATTTT. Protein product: CSATRTGTDTQYF.

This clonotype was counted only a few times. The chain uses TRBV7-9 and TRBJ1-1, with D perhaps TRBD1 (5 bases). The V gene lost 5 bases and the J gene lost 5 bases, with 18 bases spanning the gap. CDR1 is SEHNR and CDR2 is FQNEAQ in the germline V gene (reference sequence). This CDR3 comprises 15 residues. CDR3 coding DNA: TGTGCCAGCAGCACGGGGGTCAGGGCGAGTACTGAAGCTTTCTTT. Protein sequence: CASSTGVRASTEAFF. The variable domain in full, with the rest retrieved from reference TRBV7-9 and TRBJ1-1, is DTGVSQNPRHKITKRGQNVTFRCDPISEHNRLYWYRQTLGQGPEFLTYFQNEAQLEKSRLLSDRFSAERPKGSFSTLEIQRTEQGDSAMYLCASSTGVRASTEAFFGQGTRLTVV.

The CDR3 region is CASSEYRYPYEQYF. Written as DNA, the CDR3 is TGTGCCAGCAGTGAATACAGGTACCCCTACGAGCAGTACTTC. This rearrangement joins TRBV2 to TRBJ2-7; tentative D call: TRBD1 (5 bases). This CDR3 region has 14 residues. The germline V gene has CDR1 SNHLY and CDR2 FYNNEI. The V end lost 2 bases, the J end lost 2 bases, and 10 bases lay between the germline ends. Complete variable domain (other parts from reference TRBV2 and TRBJ2-7): EPEVTQTPSHQVTQMGQEVILRCVPISNHLYFYWYRQILGQKVEFLVSFYNNEISEKSEIFDDQFSVERPDGSNFTLKIRSTKLEDSAMYFCASSEYRYPYEQYFGPGTRLTVT.

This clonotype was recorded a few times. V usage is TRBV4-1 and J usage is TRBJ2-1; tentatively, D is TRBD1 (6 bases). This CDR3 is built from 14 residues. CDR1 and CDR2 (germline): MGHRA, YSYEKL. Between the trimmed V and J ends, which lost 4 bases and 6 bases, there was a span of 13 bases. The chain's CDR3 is CASSRSDSLNEQFF. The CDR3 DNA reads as TGCGCCAGCAGCCGTTCGGACAGCCTCAATGAGCAGTTCTTC.

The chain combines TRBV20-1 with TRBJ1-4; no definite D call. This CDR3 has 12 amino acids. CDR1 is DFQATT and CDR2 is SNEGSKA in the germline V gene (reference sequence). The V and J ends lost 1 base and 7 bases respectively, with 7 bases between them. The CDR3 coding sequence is TGCAGTGCTAGAGTGTGGGGTGAAAAACTGTTTTTT. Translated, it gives CSARVWGEKLFF.

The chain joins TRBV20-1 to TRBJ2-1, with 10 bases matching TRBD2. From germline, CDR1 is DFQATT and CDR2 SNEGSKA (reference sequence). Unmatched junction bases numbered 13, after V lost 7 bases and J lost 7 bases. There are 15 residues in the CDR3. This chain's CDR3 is CSDSPWASGRNEQFF. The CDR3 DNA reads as TGCAGTGACTCACCATGGGCTAGCGGGAGAAATGAGCAGTTCTTC.

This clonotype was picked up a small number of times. The CDR3 protein is CASSFRRARTGELFF. CDR3 in DNA: TGTGCCAGCAGTTTCCGACGGGCGAGGACCGGGGAGCTGTTTTTT. The chain uses TRBV28 and TRBJ2-2; D remains unclear. The CDR3 is 15 amino acids. Trimming stripped 3 bases from V and 5 bases from J, with 13 bases between. The germline CDR1 and CDR2 sequences are MDHEN and SYDVKM.

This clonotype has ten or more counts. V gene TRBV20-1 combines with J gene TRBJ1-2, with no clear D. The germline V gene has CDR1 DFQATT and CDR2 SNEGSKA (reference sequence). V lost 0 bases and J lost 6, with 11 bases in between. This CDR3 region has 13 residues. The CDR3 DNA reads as TGCAGTGCTAGAGATCAAACGGCCCATGGCTACACCTTC. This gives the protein CSARDQTAHGYTF.

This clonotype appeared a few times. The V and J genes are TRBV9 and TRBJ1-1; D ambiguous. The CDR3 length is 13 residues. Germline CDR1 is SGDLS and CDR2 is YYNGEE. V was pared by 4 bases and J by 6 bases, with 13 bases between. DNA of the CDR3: TGTGCCAGCAGCCCCCGGGAGGGCGCTGAAGCTTTCTTT. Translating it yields CASSPREGAEAFF. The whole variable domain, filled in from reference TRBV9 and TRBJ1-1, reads DSGVTQTPKHLITATGQRVTLRCSPRSGDLSVYWYQQSLDQGLQFLIQYYNGEERAKGNILERFSAQQFPDLHSELNLSSLELGDSALYFCASSPREGAEAFFGQGTRLTVV.

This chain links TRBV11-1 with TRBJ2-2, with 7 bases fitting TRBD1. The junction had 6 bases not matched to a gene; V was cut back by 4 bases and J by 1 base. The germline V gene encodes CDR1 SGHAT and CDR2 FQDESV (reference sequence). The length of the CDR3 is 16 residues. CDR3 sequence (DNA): TGTGCCAGCAGCTCGACAGGGACCTTGAACACCGGGGAGCTGTTTTTT. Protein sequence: CASSSTGTLNTGELFF. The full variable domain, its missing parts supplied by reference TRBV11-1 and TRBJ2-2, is EAEVAQSPRYKITEKSQAVAFWCDPISGHATLYWYRQILGQGPELLVQFQDESVVDDSQLPKDRFSAERLKGVDSTLKIQPAELGDSAMYLCASSSTGTLNTGELFFGEGSRLTVL.

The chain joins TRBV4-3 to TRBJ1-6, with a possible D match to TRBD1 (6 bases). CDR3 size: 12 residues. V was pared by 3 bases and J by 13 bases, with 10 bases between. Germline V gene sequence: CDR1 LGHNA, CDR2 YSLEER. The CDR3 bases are TGCGCCAGCAGCCACCCGACAGGTCCCCTCCACTTT. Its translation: CASSHPTGPLHF.

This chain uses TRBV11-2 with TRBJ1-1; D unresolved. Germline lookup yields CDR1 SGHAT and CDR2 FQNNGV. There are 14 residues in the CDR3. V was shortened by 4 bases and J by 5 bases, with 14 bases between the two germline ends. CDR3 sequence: CASSSPGWRTEAFF. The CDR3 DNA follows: TGTGCCAGCAGCTCCCCAGGATGGAGGACTGAAGCTTTCTTT.

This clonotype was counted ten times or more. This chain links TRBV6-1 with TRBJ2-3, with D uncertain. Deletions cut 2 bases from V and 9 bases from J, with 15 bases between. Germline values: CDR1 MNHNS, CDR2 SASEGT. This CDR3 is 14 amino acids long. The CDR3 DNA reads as TGTGCCAGCAGTGAACCCCCGGGCCACCCAACGCAGTATTTT. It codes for CASSEPPGHPTQYF.